These 6 T cell receptor beta chains came from one sample sequenced in a study of glioma-infiltrating T cells. Amplification of TCR alpha and beta CDR3 regions from RNA used iRepertoire nested multiplex PCR. One entry per CDR3 protein, called by TCRdb with MiXCR from the multiplex PCR reads. The sample yields 90,000 to 110,000 distinct CDR3 sequences, approximately 26% seen once. Sequencing used glioma tissue, nonneoplastic brain tissue, or PBMCs (not recorded which). These receptors came from a human donor with low-grade glioma or glioblastoma, undergoing nonglioma brain surgery, or in good health (not recorded which).

In its sample, this clonotype was seen many times. V is TRBV27 and J is TRBJ2-7; 8 bases are a match to TRBD2. J was trimmed by 2 bases and V by 6 bases; bases with no gene match: 9. CDR3 size: 15 residues. Germline loops: CDR1 MNHEY, CDR2 SMNVEV (reference sequence). CDR3 sequence reads: CASRVTSGATYEQYF. The CDR3 bases are TGTGCCAGCAGGGTAACTAGCGGCGCCACCTACGAGCAGTACTTC.

The sample holds a few counts of this clonotype. The chain uses TRBV7-9 and TRBJ2-2; D possibly corresponds to TRBD1 (6 bases). Per the germline V gene, CDR1 is SEHNR and CDR2 is FQNEAQ (reference sequence). The CDR3 length is 16 residues. The V and J ends lost 7 bases and 4 bases respectively, with 19 bases between them. Here the CDR3 reads CASTPMGAEGTGELFF. As DNA, the CDR3 is TGTGCCAGCACGCCCATGGGGGCCGAAGGCACCGGGGAGCTGTTTTTT.

A few counts support this clonotype. This chain uses TRBV10-3 with TRBJ2-7; D ambiguous. V was shortened by 5 bases and J by 3 bases, with 5 bases between the two germline ends. The CDR3 sequence is 11 residues long. Germline V CDR1 and CDR2: ENHRY, SYGVKD. The chain's CDR3 is CAISTDYEQYF. Written as DNA, the CDR3 is TGTGCCATCAGTACCGACTACGAGCAGTACTTC.

To note about this clonotype: A much bigger clone sits one base away, suggesting this may be a read error. The chain is built from TRBV5-1 and TRBJ1-2; D uncertain. V was trimmed by 0 bases and J by 6 bases, leaving 9 bases between them. The CDR3 consists of 13 residues. The germline V gene has CDR1 SGHRS and CDR2 YFSETQ. CDR3 sequence: CASSLEGIHGYTF. The CDR3 DNA reads as TGCGCCAGCAGCTTGGAAGGGATTCATGGCTACACCTTC.

About this clonotype itself: A read error is possible here, since a much larger clone lies one base away. The V call is TRBV7-2, the J call TRBJ2-5, with D possibly called TRBD1 or TRBD2 (5 bases each). Germline loops: CDR1 SGHTA, CDR2 FQGNSA. The CDR3 loop spans 15 amino acids. V gave up 4 bases and J gave up 4 bases, with 16 bases separating them. The CDR3 sequence is CASSSQEHGGETQYF. CDR3 nucleotides: TGTGCCAGCAGCTCCCAGGAGCATGGGGGAGAGACCCAGTACTTC.

This clonotype was seen a handful of times. J is TRBJ2-1 and V is TRBV29-1; D perhaps matches TRBD1 (5 bases). From germline, CDR1 is SQVTM and CDR2 ANQGSEA. The germline V and J ends were trimmed by 7 bases and 9 bases, with 16 bases remaining between them. The CDR3 totals 12 residues. The CDR3, as DNA: TGCAGCGCCGACCGTGGGGCCACTGAGCAGTTCTTC. Encoded protein: CSADRGATEQFF.